Below are 4 T cell receptor beta chains sequenced from a single sample in a study of T cell responses to AZD1222 COVID-19 vaccine. The method was immunoSEQ multiplex PCR; TCRdb's version includes in-frame clones alone and lacks a portion of them. This table has roughly 200,000 clones, roughly 94% appearing once. Here the sequenced sample was peripheral blood, taken 28 days after the second dose of the MenACWY control vaccine. All receptors come from an adult who received the MenACWY meningococcal vaccine as a control.

This chain uses TRBV18 with TRBJ2-2, with D possibly matching TRBD1 (6 bases). The CDR3 is 14 amino acids. The germline V gene has CDR1 KGHSH and CDR2 LQKENI. V shed 3 bases and J shed 7 bases, with 12 bases lying between them. The CDR3 loop reads CASSPGTLSGELFF. The CDR3 nucleotides are TGTGCCAGCTCACCCGGGACACTGAGCGGGGAGCTGTTTTTT. The full variable domain, rest sourced from reference TRBV18 and TRBJ2-2, is NAGVMQNPRHLVRRRGQEARLRCSPMKGHSHVYWYRQLPEEGLKFMVYLQKENIIDESGMPKERFSAEFPKEGPSILRIQQVVRGDSAAYFCASSPGTLSGELFFGEGSRLTVL.

The chain links TRBV27 to TRBJ1-5; no definite D call. Germline-derived CDR1 and CDR2 are MNHEY and SMNVEV (reference sequence). The V end was cut by 5 bases, the J end by 2 bases, with 10 bases between. The CDR3 runs to 14 residues. CDR3 protein: CASSVRVGNQPQHF. As DNA, the CDR3 is TGTGCCAGCAGTGTGAGGGTCGGCAATCAGCCCCAGCATTTT.

This chain uses TRBV5-6 with TRBJ1-2; 12 positions match TRBD1. V lost 4 bases and J lost 7; bases outside the gene matches: 11. This CDR3 comprises 16 residues. CDR1 and CDR2 (germline): SGHDT, YYEEEE. The CDR3 bases are TGTGCCAGCAGCAAATCTACGGGACAGGGGGCCGGTGGCTACACCTTC. Encoded protein: CASSKSTGQGAGGYTF.

The chain is built from TRBV18 and TRBJ2-4; D ambiguous. The CDR3 sequence is 15 residues long. Germline V gene lookup returns CDR1 KGHSH and CDR2 LQKENI. Between the trimmed V and J ends, which lost 3 bases and 8 bases, there was a span of 17 bases. The CDR3 is CASSPQDGVPDIQYF. The CDR3 nucleotides are TGTGCCAGCTCACCTCAGGACGGAGTTCCGGACATTCAGTACTTC.